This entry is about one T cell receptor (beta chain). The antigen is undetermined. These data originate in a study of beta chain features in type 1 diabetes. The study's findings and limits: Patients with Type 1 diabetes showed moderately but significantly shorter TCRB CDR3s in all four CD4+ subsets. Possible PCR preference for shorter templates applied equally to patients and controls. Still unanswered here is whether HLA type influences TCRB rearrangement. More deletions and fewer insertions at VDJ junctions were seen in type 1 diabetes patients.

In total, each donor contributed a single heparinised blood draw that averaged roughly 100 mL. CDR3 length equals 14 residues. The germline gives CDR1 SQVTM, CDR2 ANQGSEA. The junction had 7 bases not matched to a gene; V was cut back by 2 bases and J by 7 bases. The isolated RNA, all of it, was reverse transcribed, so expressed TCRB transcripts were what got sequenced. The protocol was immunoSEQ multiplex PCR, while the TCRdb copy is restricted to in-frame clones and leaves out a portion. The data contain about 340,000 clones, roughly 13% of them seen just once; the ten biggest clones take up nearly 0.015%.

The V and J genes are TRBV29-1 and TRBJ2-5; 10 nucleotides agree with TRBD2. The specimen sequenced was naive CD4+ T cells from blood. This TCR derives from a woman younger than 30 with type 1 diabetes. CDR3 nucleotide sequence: TGCAGCGTTGAACCCCTAGCGGGGGAAGTGACCCAGTACTTC. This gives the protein CSVEPLAGEVTQYF.